The T cell receptor beta chain described here comes from a study of HIV-infected patients and healthy controls. Reverse transcription used roughly 450 ng RNA and constant-region primers for alpha and beta. Separate chain-specific third strand synthesis with multiplexing indices produced the alpha and beta libraries. Via MiXCR, TCRdb re-called the 5' RACE reads, giving one row per CDR3 protein. This table holds 10,000 to 12,000 distinct CDR3 sequences, 8% to 8.5% found once. This clonotype has at least ten counts. Per germline, CDR1 DFQATT and CDR2 SNEGSKA (reference sequence). The V end lost 0 bases, the J end lost 7 bases, and 13 bases lay between the germline ends. The CDR3 spans 15 residues. The repertoire came from unfractionated whole blood and reflected all unsorted peripheral T cells. Control samples came from ten uninfected healthy donors, a few of them resampled after about three months.

Sample: blood. This rearrangement joins TRBV20-1 to TRBJ1-6, with unresolved D. The TCR sequence derives from an adult in good health. CDR3 DNA sequence: TGCAGTGCTAGAGATCGCCCGACGGAGAATTCACCCCTCCACTTT. Translation gives CSARDRPTENSPLHF.